The sequence of this T cell receptor beta chain was determined in a study of cytomegalovirus exposure and HLA in healthy donors. The CDR3 has 16 residues. Germline V gene sequence: CDR1 SGHNT, CDR2 YYREEE (reference sequence). The V end was cut by 7 bases, the J end by 2 bases, with 21 bases between. Primers: 60 Vbeta forward and 13 Jbeta reverse. The method was immunoSEQ multiplex PCR; TCRdb's version includes in-frame clones alone and lacks a portion of them. The profile shows 130,000 or so clones, around 80% of them singletons. The sequencing sample was made of PBMCs. This sequence was found in a man aged 18 to 35 in good health and CMV-seropositive. The chain carries TRBV5-4 and TRBJ1-2; a possible D gene is TRBD1 (5 bases). CDR3 DNA: TGTGCCAGCCGCAGCTTGGAGTATTCAGGGAACTATGGCTACACCTTC. This encodes CASRSLEYSGNYGYTF. Using reference TRBV5-4 and TRBJ1-2 for the parts outside the CDR3, the full variable domain is ETGVTQSPTHLIKTRGQQVTLRCSSQSGHNTVSWYQQALGQGPQFIFQYYREEENGRGNFPPRFSGLQFPNYSSELNVNALELDDSALYLCASRSLEYSGNYGYTFGSGTRLTVV.